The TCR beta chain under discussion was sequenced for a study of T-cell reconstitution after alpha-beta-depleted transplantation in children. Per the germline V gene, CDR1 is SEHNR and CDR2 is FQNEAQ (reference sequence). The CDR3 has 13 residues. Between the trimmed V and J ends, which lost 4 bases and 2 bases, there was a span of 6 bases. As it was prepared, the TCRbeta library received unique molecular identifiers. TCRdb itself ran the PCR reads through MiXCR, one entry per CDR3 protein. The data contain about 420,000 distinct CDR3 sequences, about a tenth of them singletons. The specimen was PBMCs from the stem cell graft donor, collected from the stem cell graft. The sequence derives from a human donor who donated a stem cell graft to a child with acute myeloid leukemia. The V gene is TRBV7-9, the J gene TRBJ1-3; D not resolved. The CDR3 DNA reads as TGTGCCAGCAGCTCCCTAACTGGAAACACCATATATTTT. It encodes CASSSLTGNTIYF.